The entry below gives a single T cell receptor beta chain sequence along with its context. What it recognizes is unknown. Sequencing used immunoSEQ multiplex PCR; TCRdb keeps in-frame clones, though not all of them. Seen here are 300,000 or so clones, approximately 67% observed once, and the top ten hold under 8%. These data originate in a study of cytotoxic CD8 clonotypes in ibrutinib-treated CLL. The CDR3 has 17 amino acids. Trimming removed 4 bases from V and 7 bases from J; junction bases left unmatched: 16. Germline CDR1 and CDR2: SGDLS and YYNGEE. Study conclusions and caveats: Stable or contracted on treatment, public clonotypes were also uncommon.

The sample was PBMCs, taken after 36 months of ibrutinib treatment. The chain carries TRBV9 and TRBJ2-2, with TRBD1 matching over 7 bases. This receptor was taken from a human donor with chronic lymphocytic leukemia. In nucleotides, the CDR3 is TGTGCCAGCAGCCCCTCTCCGGGACAGAAAAGGGTCGGGGAGCTGTTTTTT. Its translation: CASSPSPGQKRVGELFF.